This T cell receptor (beta chain) was documented in a study of T cells in Graves' hyperthyroidism and ophthalmopathy (dated by TCRdb to the late 2010s). Regarding the complete study: Peripheral blood was sampled at the time of initial diagnosis, prior to any treatment. According to the paper, TCR Vbeta CDR3 sequencing was carried out on 135 peripheral blood samples, which came from approximately 41 ophthalmopathy, about 75 hyperthyroidism and approximately 17 progressor patients. Following sampling, methimazole starting at 30 mg daily was given to hyperthyroidism patients, and high-dose intravenous methylprednisolone was given to ophthalmopathy patients. In addition, the study compared T-cell repertoires in thyroid tissue and in blood from over 5 Graves' hyperthyroidism patients. The approximately 90 discovery patients were randomly split 7:3 into training and test sets. Prospective prediction of ophthalmopathy was tested in an independent validation cohort consisting of under 20 hyperthyroidism patients and 15 to 17 patients who later progressed to ophthalmopathy. To identify TCR V-J signatures that set the groups apart, the researchers used a discovery cohort of about a hundred patients, made up of about 44 with Graves' ophthalmopathy and 57 with stable Graves' hyperthyroidism. The study at large found these results: A 13 V-J signature model separated ophthalmopathy from stable hyperthyroidism, with just over 85% sensitivity and about 81% specificity in cross-validation and 80%/75% in testing. No statistical method was used to set the sample size in advance, and investigators knew the group allocation. In validation, progression to ophthalmopathy was predicted by the model with nearly 71% sensitivity and roughly 76% specificity, a median of roughly six months before onset. Blood samples also contained most of the expanded thyroid clonotypes (frequency above 0.001), which suggests that blood repertoires may reflect thyroid immune responses.

The TCR beta CDR3 regions were amplified from the RNA transcripts. For the first round of RT-PCR on the TCR CDR3, the HTBI primer set was used together with the Qiagen OneStep RT-PCR kit. The libraries were constructed in a second round of multiplex PCR and then size-selected and purified. Sequencing of the libraries was done on an Illumina HiSeq2000 using paired-end 100 bp reads. As for the authors' bioinformatics: Raw data were processed with SOAPnuke, discarding reads with adapters, uncalled bases, mean Phred below 15, or no exact constant-primer or identifier match. High-quality paired reads were merged using COPE v1.2.5, and each unique nucleotide sequence was defined as a clonotype. Clonotypes were aligned to IMGT TRBV, TRBD and TRBJ reference segments using MiTCR v1.1. Analysis was restricted to V-J combinations with a frequency above 0.0001, which covered roughly 99% of repertoires. The TCS score was defined as F50 (clonal expansion) divided by E x V (chaos), with BLOSUM62-based TCRdist calculated between CDR3 peptides within each V-J. Welch's t-statistics and random forest reduced roughly 500 V-J features to fewer than 15, which were used in a naive Bayes classifier (R e1071). The raw public data were reprocessed by TCRdb itself: fastp quality trimming at Q25, MiXCR clonotype calling, in-frame beta chains only. Identical CDR3 proteins give one entry, which carries the most common genes and DNA. These V and J calls originate from TCRdb's pipeline instead of the authors' own analysis. In all, the sample holds more than 300,000 distinct CDR3 sequences, and 15% to 20% of those were seen once. About a third of the sample is held by the ten biggest clonotypes.

A word on this clonotype: Its recognized antigen is unknown. Per-base qualities were not stored, and no clone one base away is much larger.

Hyperthyroidism patients were aged 18 to 65 years and newly diagnosed, with disease duration of less than 2 months. Any patient with an uncontrolled infection, another autoimmune disease, pregnancy or lactation was excluded. Clinical symptoms, serum thyroxine and TRAb, thyroid ultrasound, and orbital computed tomography formed the basis for the diagnoses. Blood from progressor patients was drawn when they were first diagnosed with hyperthyroidism, before any ophthalmopathy symptoms appeared. PBMCs were separated from roughly 10 ml of fresh peripheral blood using Ficoll-Paque density gradient centrifugation. Progressor patients were defined as those initially diagnosed with Graves' hyperthyroidism in whom ophthalmopathy developed during follow-up. Total RNA was extracted using Trizol reagent, and RNA quality was assessed on an Agilent 2100 Bioanalyzer. The CDR1 and CDR2 encoded by the germline V gene (reference sequence) are LNHDA and SQIVND. V lost 5 bases and J lost 9 bases; the stretch between them is 14 bases long. From cysteine to phenylalanine, the CDR3 is 13 amino acids long. The sequence is cut down to CDR3 DNA, 39 bases in frame from base 1.

This receptor chain uses TRBV19 and TRBJ1-5; the D gene cannot be named for sure. What was sequenced was blood. The TCR was taken from a young woman with Graves' hyperthyroidism that later progressed to Graves' ophthalmopathy. The bases are TGTGCCAGTAGTGTCAGCCCTCGCGGGCCCCAGCATTTT. The translation is CASSVSPRGPQHF.